This paragraph reports one T cell receptor beta chain. What it recognizes is unknown. This specimen comes from a study of cytomegalovirus exposure and HLA in healthy donors. Losses at the gene ends were 5 bases for V and 3 bases for J; bases not matched to a gene: 10. The CDR3 extends over 15 amino acids. Germline CDR1 reads SEHNR; CDR2 reads FQNEAQ (reference sequence). Generated by immunoSEQ multiplex PCR, the TCRdb table keeps only in-frame clones and is missing some. The sample lists around 150,000 clones; 80% to 90% were seen once. Findings of the study overall: Confirmation in vitro established that a few CMV-associated chains were specific for CMV antigens. Reports credit the classifier with highly specific, highly sensitive diagnosis of cytomegalovirus status. A later analysis found first-cohort TCR clusters tended to co-occur in the 90 to 150 validation repertoires. The authors enumerated roughly 160 TCR beta chains as linked to cytomegalovirus.

The receptor was derived from a woman younger than 35 in good health and CMV-seropositive. Sequenced: PBMCs. This chain connects TRBV7-9 to TRBJ2-7; 7 bases align to TRBD1. The CDR3 reads CASSPRGQALYEQYF. CDR3 nucleotide sequence: TGTGCCAGCAGCCCGCGTGGACAGGCCCTCTACGAGCAGTACTTC.